The clone carrying this T cell receptor beta chain was counted between two and nine times. Germline V lookup: CDR1 LNHDA, CDR2 SQIVND (reference sequence). This CDR3 contains 17 residues. Germline trimming cut 3 bases from V and 2 bases from J; bases unmatched to any gene: 10. The source of the sample is a study of cytomegalovirus exposure and HLA in healthy donors. Amplification used 60 Vbeta primers and 13 Jbeta primers. Generated by immunoSEQ multiplex PCR, the TCRdb table keeps only in-frame clones and is missing some. The sample lists around 210,000 clones, 70% to 80% occurring once. This TCR was sampled from a male donor in good health and CMV-seropositive. J is TRBJ2-7 and V is TRBV19; 10 bases line up with TRBD1. Sequencing was done on a sample of PBMCs. Written as DNA, the CDR3 is TGTGCCAGTAGTATTGGGACAGGGGCCTATTATCCCTACGAGCAGTACTTC. Amino acids: CASSIGTGAYYPYEQYF.